The entry that follows covers one T cell receptor beta chain sequence. The source of the sample is a study of OX40 agonist ivuxolimab in advanced cancers. Germline lookup yields CDR1 ENHRY and CDR2 SYGVKD. The V and J ends lost 2 bases and 4 bases respectively, with 5 bases between them. The CDR3 is 12 amino acids. Assay used: immunoSEQ multiplex PCR; TCRdb lists only in-frame clones, some missing. The sample shows tens of thousands of clones, about 90% of them seen only once. This TCR was recovered from an adult with an advanced solid tumor such as melanoma, head and neck, liver or kidney cancer. V gene TRBV10-3 combines with J gene TRBJ1-1; D uncertain. The input for sequencing was CD4+ or CD8+ T cells sorted from blood, taken in a trial of the OX40 agonist ivuxolimab. The DNA for the CDR3 is TGTGCCATCAGTGAGGGCAGCACTGAAGCTTTCTTT. The encoded protein is CAISEGSTEAFF.